This paragraph covers one T cell receptor (beta chain) sequence. Its antigen is still unknown. MiXCR, applied by TCRdb to the 5' RACE reads, yields one record per CDR3 protein. Here the sample spans about 210,000 distinct CDR3 sequences, 10% being singletons. The sample is drawn from a study of T-cell memory formation after mild COVID-19. Study conclusions and caveats: Prior to infection, memory already included some responding clones, suggesting cross-reactive memory joined.

Material for sequencing was PBMCs or a T cell subset sorted from them (not recorded which). This clonotype was sampled from a man between 18 and 29 years old who had mild COVID-19 (a few samples of this study predate the infection). Cell type and time point are not known.

CDR3 protein: CASSLQGASEAFF. CDR3 nucleotide sequence: TGCGCCAGCAGCTTACAGGGGGCGTCTGAAGCTTTCTTT. V gene TRBV5-1 combines with J gene TRBJ1-1, with 9 nucleotides matching TRBD1. From germline, CDR1 is SGHRS and CDR2 YFSETQ. J was trimmed by 6 bases and V by 2 bases; bases with no gene match: 2. This CDR3 has 13 residues.